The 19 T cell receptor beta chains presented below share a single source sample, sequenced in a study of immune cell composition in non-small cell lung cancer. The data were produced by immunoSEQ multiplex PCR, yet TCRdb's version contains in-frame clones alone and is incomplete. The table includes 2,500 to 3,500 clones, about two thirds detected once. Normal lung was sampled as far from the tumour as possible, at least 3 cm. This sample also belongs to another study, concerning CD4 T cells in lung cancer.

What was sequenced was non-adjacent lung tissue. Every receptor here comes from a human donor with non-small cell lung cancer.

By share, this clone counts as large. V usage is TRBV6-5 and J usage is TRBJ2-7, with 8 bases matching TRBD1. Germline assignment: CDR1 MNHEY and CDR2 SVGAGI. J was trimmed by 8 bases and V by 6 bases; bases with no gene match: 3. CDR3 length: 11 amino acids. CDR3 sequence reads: CASSQGAQQYF. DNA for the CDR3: TGTGCCAGCAGCCAGGGGGCGCAGCAGTACTTC.

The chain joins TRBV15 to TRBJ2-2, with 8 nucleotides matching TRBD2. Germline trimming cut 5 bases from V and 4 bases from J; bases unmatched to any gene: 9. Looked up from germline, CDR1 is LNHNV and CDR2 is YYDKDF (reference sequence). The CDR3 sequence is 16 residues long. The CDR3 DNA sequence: TGTGCCACCAGCGACCCGGGGGGGTGGTTCACCGGGGAGCTGTTTTTT. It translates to CATSDPGGWFTGELFF.

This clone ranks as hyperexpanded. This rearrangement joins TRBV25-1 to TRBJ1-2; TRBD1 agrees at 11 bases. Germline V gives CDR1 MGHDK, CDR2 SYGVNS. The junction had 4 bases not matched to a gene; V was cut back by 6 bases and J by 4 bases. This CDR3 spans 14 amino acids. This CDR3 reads CASRRTGGRYGYTF. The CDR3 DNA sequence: TGTGCCAGCAGGAGGACAGGGGGCCGCTATGGCTACACCTTC.

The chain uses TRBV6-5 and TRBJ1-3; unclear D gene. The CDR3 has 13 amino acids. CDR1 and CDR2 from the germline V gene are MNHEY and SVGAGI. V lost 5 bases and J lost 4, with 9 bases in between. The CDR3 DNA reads TGTGCCAGCAGTCCTGACACGGGAAACACCATATATTTT. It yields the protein CASSPDTGNTIYF.

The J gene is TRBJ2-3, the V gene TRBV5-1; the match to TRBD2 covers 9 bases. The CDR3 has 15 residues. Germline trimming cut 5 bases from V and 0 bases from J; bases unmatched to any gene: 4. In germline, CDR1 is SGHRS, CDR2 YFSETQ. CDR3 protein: CASRPSGTSTDTQYF. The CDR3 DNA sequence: TGCGCCAGCAGACCTAGCGGGACTAGCACAGATACGCAGTATTTT.

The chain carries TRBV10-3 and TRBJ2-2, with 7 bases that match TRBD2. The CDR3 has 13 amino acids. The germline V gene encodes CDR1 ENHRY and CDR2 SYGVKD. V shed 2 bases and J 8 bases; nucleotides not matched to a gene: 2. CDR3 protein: CAISELAEGELFF. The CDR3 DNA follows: TGTGCCATCAGTGAGCTAGCGGAAGGGGAGCTGTTTTTT.

The CDR3 DNA reads as TGTGCCAGCAGCTTATCGGCGGGAGGGCCAGGGGAGCAGTACTTC. Protein product: CASSLSAGGPGEQYF. V and J are TRBV7-6 and TRBJ2-7; the match to TRBD2 covers 9 bases. The CDR3 consists of 15 residues. Germline CDR1 reads SGHVS; CDR2 reads FNYEAQ. V shed 2 bases, J shed 7 bases, and the junction held 9 bases outside the gene matches.

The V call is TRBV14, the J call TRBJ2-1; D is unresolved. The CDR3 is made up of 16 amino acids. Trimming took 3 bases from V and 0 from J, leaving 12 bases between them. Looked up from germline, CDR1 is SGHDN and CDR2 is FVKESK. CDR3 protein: CASSHLLTYSYNEQFF. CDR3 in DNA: TGTGCCAGCAGCCACCTACTCACCTACTCCTACAATGAGCAGTTCTTC.

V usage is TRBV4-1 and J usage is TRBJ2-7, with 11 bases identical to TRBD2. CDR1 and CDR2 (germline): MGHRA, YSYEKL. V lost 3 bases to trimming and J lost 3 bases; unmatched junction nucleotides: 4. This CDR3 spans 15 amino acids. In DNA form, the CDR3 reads TGCGCCAGCAGCCAGGGGACTAGCGGAGGCTACGAGCAGTACTTC. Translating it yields CASSQGTSGGYEQYF.

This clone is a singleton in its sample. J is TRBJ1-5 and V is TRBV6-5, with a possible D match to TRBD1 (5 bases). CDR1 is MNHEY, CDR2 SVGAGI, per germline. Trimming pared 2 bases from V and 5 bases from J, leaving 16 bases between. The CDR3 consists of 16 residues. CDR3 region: CASSYSGRGGDQPQHF. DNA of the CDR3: TGTGCCAGCAGTTACAGTGGTCGGGGAGGGGATCAGCCCCAGCATTTT.

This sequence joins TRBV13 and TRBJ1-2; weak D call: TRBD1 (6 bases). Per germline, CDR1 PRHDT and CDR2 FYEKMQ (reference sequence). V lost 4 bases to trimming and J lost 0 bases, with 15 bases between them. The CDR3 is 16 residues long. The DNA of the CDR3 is TGTGCCAGCAGCTCACTCCGACAGGCCCCTAACTATGGCTACACCTTC. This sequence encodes CASSSLRQAPNYGYTF.

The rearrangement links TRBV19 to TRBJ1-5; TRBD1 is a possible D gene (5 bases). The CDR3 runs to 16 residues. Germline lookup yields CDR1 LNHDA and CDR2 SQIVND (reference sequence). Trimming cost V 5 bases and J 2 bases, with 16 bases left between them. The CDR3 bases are TGTGCCAGTAGTCTTAGACAGAGCCAGGGCAATCAGCCCCAGCATTTT. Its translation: CASSLRQSQGNQPQHF.

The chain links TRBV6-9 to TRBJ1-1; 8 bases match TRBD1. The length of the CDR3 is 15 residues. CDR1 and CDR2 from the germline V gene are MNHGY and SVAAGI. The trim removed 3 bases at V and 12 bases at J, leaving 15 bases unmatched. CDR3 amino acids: CASSYGLGGRGLPFF. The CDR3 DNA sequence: TGTGCCAGCAGTTACGGGCTTGGGGGCAGGGGGCTGCCTTTCTTT.

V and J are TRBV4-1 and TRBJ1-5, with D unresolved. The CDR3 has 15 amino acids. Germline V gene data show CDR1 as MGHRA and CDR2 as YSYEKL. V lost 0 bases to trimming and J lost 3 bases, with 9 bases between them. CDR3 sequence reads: CASSQEWAFNQPQHF. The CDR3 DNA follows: TGCGCCAGCAGCCAAGAATGGGCCTTCAATCAGCCCCAGCATTTT.

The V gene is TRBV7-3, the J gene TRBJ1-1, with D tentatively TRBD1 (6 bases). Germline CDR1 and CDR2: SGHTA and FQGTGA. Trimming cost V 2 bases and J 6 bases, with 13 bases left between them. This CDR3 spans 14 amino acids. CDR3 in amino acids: CASSLGGARAEAFF. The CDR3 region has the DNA TGTGCCAGCAGCTTAGGGGGGGCGAGGGCTGAAGCTTTCTTT. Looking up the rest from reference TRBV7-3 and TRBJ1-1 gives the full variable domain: GAGVSQTPSNKVTEKGKYVELRCDPISGHTALYWYRQSLGQGPEFLIYFQGTGAADDSGLPNDRFFAVRPEGSVSTLKIQRTERGDSAVYLCASSLGGARAEAFFGQGTRLTVV.

The CDR3 nucleotides read TGCGCCAGTGGACGGGTTGGCAGGGGGCTCCACAATGAGCAGTTCTTC. Translated, it gives CASGRVGRGLHNEQFF. The chain couples TRBV4-1 to TRBJ2-1; TRBD1 matches 8 bases. Germline V gene sequence: CDR1 MGHRA, CDR2 YSYEKL. The CDR3 extends over 16 amino acids. With V trimmed by 9 bases and J by 5 bases, 15 bases remained unmatched.

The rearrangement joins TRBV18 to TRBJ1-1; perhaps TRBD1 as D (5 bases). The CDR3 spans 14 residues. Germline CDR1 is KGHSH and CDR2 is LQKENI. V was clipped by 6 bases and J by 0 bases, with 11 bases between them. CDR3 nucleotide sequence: TGTGCCAGCTCCCGACAGAACTTGAACACTGAAGCTTTCTTT. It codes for CASSRQNLNTEAFF.

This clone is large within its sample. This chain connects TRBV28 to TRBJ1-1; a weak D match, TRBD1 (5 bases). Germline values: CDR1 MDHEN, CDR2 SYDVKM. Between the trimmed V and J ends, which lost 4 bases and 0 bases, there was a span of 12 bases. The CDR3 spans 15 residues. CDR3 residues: CASSSGLLMNTEAFF. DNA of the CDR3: TGTGCCAGCAGTTCGGGACTGCTTATGAACACTGAAGCTTTCTTT.

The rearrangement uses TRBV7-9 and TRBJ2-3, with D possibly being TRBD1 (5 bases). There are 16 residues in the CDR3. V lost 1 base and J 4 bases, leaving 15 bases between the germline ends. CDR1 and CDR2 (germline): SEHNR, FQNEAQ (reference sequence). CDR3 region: CASSLEDTYLADTQYF. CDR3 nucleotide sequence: TGTGCCAGCAGCTTAGAGGACACTTATTTGGCAGATACGCAGTATTTT.